These 32 T cell receptor beta chains were sequenced from one sample in a study of blood T cell repertoires in COVID-19. Here immunoSEQ multiplex PCR was the method, and the copy in TCRdb shows in-frame clones only, minus some. The table lists 220,000 or so clones, 60% to 85% of them singletons. What was sequenced was peripheral blood. The receptor set was obtained from a woman in her seventies with acute or convalescent COVID-19.

This chain connects TRBV6-5 to TRBJ1-2, with D possibly TRBD1 on 5 matching bases. Trimming removed 0 bases at V and 7 bases at J, with 15 bases between. This CDR3 is 15 amino acids long. Germline V CDR1 and CDR2: MNHEY, SVGAGI. The CDR3 sequence is CASSYSSSGAAGYTF. DNA of the CDR3: TGTGCCAGCAGTTACTCGAGTAGTGGGGCAGCTGGCTACACCTTC.

The J gene is TRBJ1-5, the V gene TRBV2; D not certain. There are 12 residues in the CDR3. Trimming pared 7 bases from V and 5 bases from J, leaving 9 bases between. Per the germline V gene, CDR1 is SNHLY and CDR2 is FYNNEI. DNA for the CDR3: TGTGCCAGCACCGCCTATGATCAGCCCCAGCATTTT. Translation gives CASTAYDQPQHF. The full variable domain, with the rest looked up from reference TRBV2 and TRBJ1-5, is EPEVTQTPSHQVTQMGQEVILRCVPISNHLYFYWYRQILGQKVEFLVSFYNNEISEKSEIFDDQFSVERPDGSNFTLKIRSTKLEDSAMYFCASTAYDQPQHFGDGTRLSIL.

The chain is built from TRBV24-1 and TRBJ2-5; TRBD1 aligns across 9 bases. From germline, CDR1 is KGHDR and CDR2 SFDVKD. Losses at the gene ends were 6 bases for V and 4 bases for J; bases not matched to a gene: 8. The CDR3 has 15 amino acids. CDR3 sequence reads: CATSLSGTGRETQYF. DNA of the CDR3: TGTGCCACCAGTTTATCCGGGACAGGGAGAGAGACCCAGTACTTC.

The chain couples TRBV28 to TRBJ2-4; tentative D call: TRBD2 (6 bases). From germline, CDR1 is MDHEN and CDR2 SYDVKM. The CDR3 is made up of 13 amino acids. Trimming shortened V by 3 bases and J by 5 bases, and 8 bases separated the two germline ends. CDR3 bases: TGTGCCAGCAGTTTGTCGGGAGAAAACATTCAGTACTTC. Translation gives CASSLSGENIQYF.

The chain uses TRBV19 and TRBJ2-1; D gene unclear. CDR1 and CDR2 (germline): LNHDA, SQIVND (reference sequence). V was cut by 1 base and J by 7 bases, with 8 bases left in between. The CDR3 covers 13 residues. The CDR3 region is CASSIGLLNEQFF. The CDR3 coding sequence is TGTGCCAGTAGTATAGGTCTATTAAATGAGCAGTTCTTC. Filled out from reference TRBV19 and TRBJ2-1, the complete variable domain reads DGGITQSPKYLFRKEGQNVTLSCEQNLNHDAMYWYRQDPGQGLRLIYYSQIVNDFQKGDIAEGYSVSREKKESFPLTVTSAQKNPTAFYLCASSIGLLNEQFFGPGTRLTVL.

The rearrangement uses TRBV2 and TRBJ1-2; D might be TRBD1 (6 bases). This CDR3 has 16 amino acids. The germline CDR1 and CDR2 sequences are SNHLY and FYNNEI. The V end lost 0 bases, the J end lost 5 bases, and 16 bases lay between the germline ends. CDR3 loop: CASSEALHLTGYGYTF. CDR3 DNA sequence: TGTGCCAGCAGTGAAGCGCTTCATCTAACAGGGTATGGCTACACCTTC.

V is TRBV7-2 and J is TRBJ1-1; maybe TRBD1 (5 bases). Per germline, CDR1 SGHTA and CDR2 FQGNSA. This CDR3 region has 17 residues. V was shortened by 1 base and J by 1 base, with 16 bases between the two germline ends. CDR3: CASSLVGGLVGNTEAFF. CDR3 coding DNA: TGTGCCAGCAGCTTAGTCGGGGGTCTCGTGGGGAACACTGAAGCTTTCTTT.

The chain couples TRBV11-2 to TRBJ2-7, with 10 bases lining up with TRBD2. Looked up from germline, CDR1 is SGHAT and CDR2 is FQNNGV. The CDR3 covers 17 residues. Unmatched junction bases numbered 8, after V lost 3 bases and J lost 0 bases. CDR3 residues: CASSFTFSSGSSYEQYF. The CDR3, as DNA: TGTGCCAGCAGCTTCACCTTTTCTAGCGGGAGCTCCTACGAGCAGTACTTC.

The chain combines TRBV5-6 with TRBJ2-1; 8 bases fit TRBD2. The V gene end was trimmed by 1 base and the J gene end by 2 bases; junction bases not matched to a gene: 8. CDR3 length: 17 residues. CDR1 is SGHDT, CDR2 YYEEEE, per germline. The CDR3 DNA reads as TGTGCCAGCAGCTTGTGGAGCGGGAGTAGGACCTACAATGAGCAGTTCTTC. Translation: CASSLWSGSRTYNEQFF.

V is TRBV3-1 (or the pseudogene TRBV3-2) and J is TRBJ2-5; no clear D. Germline CDR1 reads LGHDT; CDR2 reads YNNKEL (reference sequence). The V gene lost 1 base and the J gene lost 5 bases, with 5 bases spanning the gap. The CDR3 extends over 12 amino acids. Here the CDR3 DNA reads TGTGCCAGCAGCCAAGCCCGGGAGACCCAGTACTTC. It translates to CASSQARETQYF.

This chain links TRBV7-8 with TRBJ1-2; TRBD1 aligns across 9 bases. CDR1 and CDR2 (germline): SGHVS, FQNEAQ. This CDR3 comprises 15 residues. J gave up 4 bases and V 7 bases, and 10 bases lay outside the gene matches. The CDR3 bases are TGTGCCAGCACCCGAACAGGGGGCGATGGCTATGGCTACACCTTC. It encodes CASTRTGGDGYGYTF.

This clone was seen ten or more times. The J gene is TRBJ1-2, the V gene TRBV3-1 (or the pseudogene TRBV3-2), with 8 nucleotides matching TRBD1. The ends lost 4 bases at V and 8 bases at J; junction bases unmatched: 3. Germline CDR1 reads LGHDT; CDR2 reads YNNKEL (reference sequence). CDR3 length equals 12 residues. DNA for the CDR3: TGTGCCAGCAGCCCAGGACAGGGCGGCTACACCTTC. Translation gives CASSPGQGGYTF.

CDR3 region: CAWSDFSGVDQPQHF. The CDR3 coding sequence is TGTGCCTGGAGTGATTTTTCAGGGGTCGATCAGCCCCAGCATTTT. The chain is built from TRBV30 and TRBJ1-5; D may be TRBD1 (6 bases). This CDR3 is 15 amino acids long. Trimming removed 1 base from V and 5 bases from J, with 15 bases in between. Germline V gives CDR1 GTSNPN, CDR2 SVGIG (reference sequence).

This clone was seen once. The chain uses TRBV2 and TRBJ2-7; D is possibly TRBD1 (5 bases). V was cut by 2 bases and J by 2 bases, with 7 bases left in between. The germline gives CDR1 SNHLY, CDR2 FYNNEI. The CDR3 covers 13 residues. This CDR3 reads CASSEQGPYEQYF. The DNA of the CDR3 is TGTGCCAGCAGTGAACAGGGTCCCTACGAGCAGTACTTC.

The rearrangement links TRBV14 to TRBJ2-5; D is possibly TRBD2 (6 bases). Germline V CDR1 and CDR2: SGHDN, FVKESK. The ends were cut back, 7 bases at V and 2 bases at J, with 11 bases in the middle. This CDR3 has 13 amino acids. The CDR3 region is CASKRTIQETQYF. CDR3 DNA: TGTGCCAGCAAGCGGACTATACAAGAGACCCAGTACTTC.

Notes on this clone: A read error may explain this, as a much larger clone is one base away. This chain links TRBV19 with TRBJ1-1; D might be TRBD1 (5 bases). Trimming cost V 7 bases and J 4 bases, with 16 bases left between them. This CDR3 is built from 14 residues. The germline gives CDR1 LNHDA, CDR2 SQIVND (reference sequence). CDR3 DNA sequence: TGTGCCAGTAAGCTATCAAGGGGCCGCACTGAAGCTTTCTTT. It encodes CASKLSRGRTEAFF. Combining the CDR3 with reference TRBV19 and TRBJ1-1 gives the whole variable domain DGGITQSPKYLFRKEGQNVTLSCEQNLNHDAMYWYRQDPGQGLRLIYYSQIVNDFQKGDIAEGYSVSREKKESFPLTVTSAQKNPTAFYLCASKLSRGRTEAFFGQGTRLTVV.

The rearrangement joins TRBV2 to TRBJ1-4; D remains unclear. V was pared by 6 bases and J by 2 bases, with 10 bases between. Germline CDR1 is SNHLY and CDR2 is FYNNEI. This CDR3 is 14 amino acids long. The CDR3 DNA sequence: TGTGCCAGCAGGAATCCGGGTACTAATGAAAAACTGTTTTTT. Translating it yields CASRNPGTNEKLFF.

V usage is TRBV28 and J usage is TRBJ1-2, with no clear D. CDR1 is MDHEN, CDR2 SYDVKM, per germline. The CDR3 has 13 residues. V lost 6 bases, J lost 4 bases, and 12 bases lay in between. CDR3 protein: CASRIGLTYGYTF. The CDR3 DNA sequence: TGTGCCAGCAGAATCGGACTCACCTATGGCTACACCTTC.

The chain's CDR3 is CASSTRRDTEAFF. In DNA, the CDR3 is TGTGCCAGTAGTACCCGGAGGGACACTGAAGCTTTCTTT. The chain is built from TRBV19 and TRBJ1-1, with D hard to call. This CDR3 is 13 amino acids long. CDR1 LNHDA and CDR2 SQIVND come from the germline V gene (reference sequence). V gave up 4 bases and J gave up 3 bases, with 9 bases separating them.

As to this clone: One end of the junction is discordant with germline, which a read error may explain. V usage is TRBV7-7 and J usage is TRBJ2-5; D might be TRBD1 (5 bases). Germline loops: CDR1 SSHAT, CDR2 FNYEAQ (reference sequence). This CDR3 spans 14 amino acids. The CDR3 is CASSLVPGWETQYF. In DNA form, the CDR3 reads TGTGCTAGCAGCTTAGTCCCAGGGTGGGAGACCCAGTACTTC.

This clone turned up a few times. The V gene is TRBV7-9, the J gene TRBJ1-6, with D possibly matching TRBD1 (6 bases). With 7 bases removed from V and 7 bases from J, the gap between germline ends came to 14 bases. The CDR3 length is 14 residues. Germline-derived CDR1 and CDR2 are SEHNR and FQNEAQ (reference sequence). The CDR3 DNA reads TGTGCCAGCACCCTTGACAGGCTCAATTCACCCCTCCACTTT. Its translation: CASTLDRLNSPLHF. Variable domain in full (rest from reference TRBV7-9 and TRBJ1-6): DTGVSQNPRHKITKRGQNVTFRCDPISEHNRLYWYRQTLGQGPEFLTYFQNEAQLEKSRLLSDRFSAERPKGSFSTLEIQRTEQGDSAMYLCASTLDRLNSPLHFGNGTRLTVT.

This clone was counted a single time. V gene TRBV6-2 or TRBV6-3 combines with J gene TRBJ2-2; the match to TRBD2 covers 9 bases. Germline values: CDR1 MNHEY, CDR2 SVGEGT. After removal of 3 bases from V and 9 bases from J, the junction contained 5 bases not matched to a gene. The CDR3 extends over 14 amino acids. CDR3 region: CASSYSGSGRELFF. The CDR3 DNA is TGTGCCAGCAGTTATAGCGGGAGCGGCAGGGAGCTGTTTTTT.

The chain uses TRBV5-1 and TRBJ2-2; D is perhaps TRBD2 (6 bases). The CDR3 totals 15 residues. Trimming shortened V by 3 bases and J by 6 bases, and 15 bases separated the two germline ends. The germline V gene encodes CDR1 SGHRS and CDR2 YFSETQ. As DNA, the CDR3 is TGCGCCAGCAGCTCCGGGGGTGGCGGGTCCGGGGAGCTGTTTTTT. It specifies CASSSGGGGSGELFF.

This clone was seen a few times. V usage is TRBV7-2 and J usage is TRBJ1-2; unclear D gene. This CDR3 has 14 residues. Deletions cut 3 bases from V and 1 base from J, with 9 bases between. Germline V lookup: CDR1 SGHTA, CDR2 FQGNSA. DNA of the CDR3: TGTGCCAGCAGCTTCCAACAGAATAACTATGGCTACACCTTC. Protein: CASSFQQNNYGYTF.

This chain uses TRBV5-1 with TRBJ1-4; D possibly corresponds to TRBD1 (5 bases). The germline gives CDR1 SGHRS, CDR2 YFSETQ. Deletions cut 3 bases from V and 8 bases from J, with 8 bases between. The CDR3 loop spans 12 amino acids. CDR3 sequence: CASSWGDEKLFF. In nucleotides, the CDR3 is TGCGCCAGCAGCTGGGGGGACGAAAAACTGTTTTTT.

This chain uses TRBV19 with TRBJ2-6, with 8 bases aligning to TRBD1. The germline gives CDR1 LNHDA, CDR2 SQIVND (reference sequence). Trimming cost V 6 bases and J 4 bases; bases outside gene matches: 17. This CDR3 is 19 amino acids long. CDR3 in amino acids: CASSHLGAGGATGANVLTF. The DNA for the CDR3 is TGTGCCAGTAGCCACTTAGGGGCAGGGGGCGCGACAGGGGCCAACGTCCTGACTTTC.

CDR3 in amino acids: CASSLWTGGEAFF. The CDR3 coding sequence is TGTGCCAGCAGTCTCTGGACAGGTGGTGAAGCTTTCTTT. The chain carries TRBV25-1 and TRBJ1-1; 7 bases fit TRBD1. With 5 bases clipped from V and 7 bases from J, the junction kept 7 bases outside the gene matches. This CDR3 is 13 amino acids long. Germline V CDR1 and CDR2: MGHDK, SYGVNS. Full variable domain (rest looked up from reference TRBV25-1 and TRBJ1-1): EADIYQTPRYLVIGTGKKITLECSQTMGHDKMYWYQQDPGMELHLIHYSYGVNSTEKGDLSSESTVSRIRTEHFPLTLESARPSHTSQYLCASSLWTGGEAFFGQGTRLTVV.

This chain joins TRBV6-5 and TRBJ1-5; 10 nucleotides agree with TRBD1. Germline V lookup: CDR1 MNHEY, CDR2 SVGAGI. The CDR3 has 15 amino acids. After removal of 4 bases from V and 2 bases from J, the junction contained 2 bases not matched to a gene. CDR3 coding DNA: TGTGCCAGCAGTTCCGGGACAGGGGGCAATCAGCCCCAGCATTTT. Its protein is CASSSGTGGNQPQHF.

The chain has TRBV6-5 and TRBJ1-4; D is possibly TRBD1 (6 bases). This CDR3 region has 15 residues. V lost 7 bases, J lost 0 bases, and 12 bases lay in between. The germline V gene has CDR1 MNHEY and CDR2 SVGAGI. This CDR3 reads CASKDSVATNEKLFF. The CDR3 DNA follows: TGTGCCAGCAAGGACAGCGTTGCAACTAATGAAAAACTGTTTTTT.

The chain employs TRBV19 and TRBJ1-1; unclear D gene. Per germline, CDR1 LNHDA and CDR2 SQIVND (reference sequence). Trimming took 7 bases from V and 5 from J, leaving 14 bases between them. The CDR3 is 13 amino acids. DNA for the CDR3: TGTGCCAGTACCTTTCGGGTTGGGACTGAAGCTTTCTTT. This sequence encodes CASTFRVGTEAFF.

The chain carries TRBV5-1 and TRBJ2-3; 13 bases agree with TRBD2. After removal of 5 bases from V and 3 bases from J, the junction contained 6 bases not matched to a gene. The CDR3 runs to 16 residues. Germline V gene lookup returns CDR1 SGHRS and CDR2 YFSETQ. The CDR3 here is CASRPLGLAGTDTQYF. Written as DNA, the CDR3 is TGCGCCAGCAGACCTTTGGGACTAGCGGGAACAGATACGCAGTATTTT.

V gene TRBV7-9 combines with J gene TRBJ1-3, with a tentative D call TRBD1 (6 bases). V was pared by 5 bases and J by 0 bases, with 8 bases between. The CDR3 has 14 residues. Germline lookup yields CDR1 SEHNR and CDR2 FQNEAQ (reference sequence). The CDR3 protein is CASSPDSSGNTIYF. The CDR3 nucleotides are TGTGCCAGCAGCCCGGACAGCTCTGGAAACACCATATATTTT.